The 17 T cell receptor beta chains in this list originate from one sample, sequenced in a study of blood T cell repertoires in COVID-19. Sequencing used immunoSEQ multiplex PCR; TCRdb keeps in-frame clones, though not all of them. This sample has about 42,000 clones; roughly nine tenths occur once, and the top ten carry around 0.43%. The sample taken for sequencing was peripheral blood. Source of these receptors: a human donor in a cohort sampled during active COVID-19.

The chain has TRBV29-1 and TRBJ1-5, with D tentatively TRBD1 (5 bases). CDR1 is SQVTM, CDR2 ANQGSEA, per germline. V gave up 6 bases and J gave up 1 base, with 10 bases separating them. The CDR3 is made up of 13 amino acids. The CDR3 protein is CSVAQGSNQPQHF. The CDR3 bases are TGCAGCGTCGCCCAGGGAAGCAATCAGCCCCAGCATTTT.

This clone showed up just once. This chain joins TRBV19 and TRBJ1-6; D may be TRBD1 (5 bases). Trimming pared 7 bases from V and 10 bases from J, leaving 20 bases between. CDR1 is LNHDA, CDR2 SQIVND, per germline (reference sequence). The CDR3 spans 15 residues. The chain's CDR3 is CASTPRVSTISPLHF. CDR3 nucleotides: TGTGCCAGTACCCCCAGGGTATCGACCATCTCACCCCTCCACTTT. The entire variable domain, with the rest obtained from reference TRBV19 and TRBJ1-6, is as follows: DGGITQSPKYLFRKEGQNVTLSCEQNLNHDAMYWYRQDPGQGLRLIYYSQIVNDFQKGDIAEGYSVSREKKESFPLTVTSAQKNPTAFYLCASTPRVSTISPLHFGNGTRLTVT.

As DNA, the CDR3 is TGTGCCAGCAGCAAGCAAAGGACAGGTGTTAGAGAGACCCAGTACTTC. Encoded protein: CASSKQRTGVRETQYF. The chain is built from TRBV6-6 and TRBJ2-5; TRBD1 matches 7 bases. The germline CDR1 and CDR2 sequences are MNHNY and SVGAGI (reference sequence). The J segment lost 4 bases and the V segment lost 6 bases, leaving 14 bases of the junction unmatched. The CDR3 consists of 16 residues.

The chain carries TRBV29-1 and TRBJ2-7, with 7 bases matching TRBD1. This CDR3 comprises 15 residues. Per germline, CDR1 SQVTM and CDR2 ANQGSEA. V lost 7 bases to trimming and J lost 1 base; unmatched junction nucleotides: 13. The CDR3 spells CSAEGAADSSYEQYF. The CDR3 DNA is TGCAGCGCTGAGGGGGCTGCGGACAGTTCCTACGAGCAGTACTTC.

This clone showed up just once. V gene TRBV9 combines with J gene TRBJ2-7; TRBD1 matches at 7 bases. The CDR3 totals 14 residues. Germline CDR1 and CDR2: SGDLS and YYNGEE. V trimming: 4 bases; J trimming: 1 base; junction bases outside the gene matches: 5. The CDR3 is CASSPGQTSYEQYF. CDR3 bases: TGTGCCAGCAGCCCGGGACAGACTTCCTACGAGCAGTACTTC.

This clone was found once. This chain joins TRBV7-9 and TRBJ1-4, with a weak D call TRBD1 (5 bases). V lost 5 bases, J lost 6 bases, and 16 bases lay in between. This CDR3 comprises 15 residues. From germline, CDR1 is SEHNR and CDR2 FQNEAQ (reference sequence). CDR3 DNA sequence: TGTGCCAGCAGCACGTTTTTGGCGGGGGATGAAAAACTGTTTTTT. Its translation: CASSTFLAGDEKLFF.

The genes are TRBV3-1 (or the pseudogene TRBV3-2) and TRBJ1-2; D is possibly TRBD1 (6 bases). Germline loops: CDR1 LGHDT, CDR2 YNNKEL (reference sequence). The CDR3 extends over 15 amino acids. Trimming removed 4 bases at V and 5 bases at J, with 17 bases between. The DNA of the CDR3 is TGTGCCAGCAGCCTCGGGGGGGGGCCGACGTATGGCTACACCTTC. Protein: CASSLGGGPTYGYTF.

The chain joins TRBV6-6 to TRBJ1-4; D ambiguous. Trimming pared 6 bases from V and 4 bases from J, leaving 12 bases between. The CDR3 has 14 amino acids. Germline-derived CDR1 and CDR2 are MNHNY and SVGAGI (reference sequence). CDR3 sequence (DNA): TGTGCCAGCAGAACGGGAGGTTTTAATGAAAAACTGTTTTTT. Protein sequence: CASRTGGFNEKLFF.

The J gene is TRBJ2-7, the V gene TRBV7-9; 7 positions match TRBD1. After removal of 4 bases from V and 2 bases from J, the junction contained 20 bases not matched to a gene. CDR3 length: 19 residues. CDR1 and CDR2 (germline): SEHNR, FQNEAQ (reference sequence). The CDR3 sequence: CASSYTQGAGGSSTYEQYF. The CDR3 DNA follows: TGTGCCAGCAGCTATACCCAAGGGGCAGGGGGATCATCTACCTACGAGCAGTACTTC.

The gene calls are TRBV19 and TRBJ1-5, with D possibly being TRBD1 (5 bases). This CDR3 spans 14 amino acids. Germline assignment: CDR1 LNHDA and CDR2 SQIVND (reference sequence). The V end was cut by 5 bases, the J end by 1 base, with 9 bases between. The CDR3 region has the DNA TGTGCCAGTAGTCCCCCAGGGAGCAATCAGCCCCAGCATTTT. This sequence encodes CASSPPGSNQPQHF.

V gene TRBV12-3 or TRBV12-4 combines with J gene TRBJ1-1, with D possibly matching TRBD1 (6 bases). V shed 6 bases and J shed 4 bases, with 12 bases lying between them. The CDR3 is made up of 13 amino acids. CDR3 protein: CASRPTGPTEAFF. CDR3 nucleotide sequence: TGTGCCAGCAGACCAACAGGGCCCACTGAAGCTTTCTTT.

The CDR3 region is CASSPGVWGLISYEQYF. CDR3 coding DNA: TGTGCCAGCAGCCCGGGGGTCTGGGGCCTTATCTCCTACGAGCAGTACTTC. The rearrangement joins TRBV11-2 to TRBJ2-7, with D possibly being TRBD2 (6 bases). The ends were cut back, 5 bases at V and 0 bases at J, with 20 bases in the middle. This CDR3 contains 17 residues. Per the germline V gene, CDR1 is SGHAT and CDR2 is FQNNGV.

The J gene is TRBJ1-4, the V gene TRBV6-5; no reliable D call. CDR1 and CDR2 from the germline V gene are MNHEY and SVGAGI. V lost 6 bases and J 3 bases, leaving 14 bases between the germline ends. CDR3 length equals 15 residues. In DNA form, the CDR3 reads TGTGCCAGCAGAGATAGGACGAGGGCTAATGAAAAACTGTTTTTT. This gives the protein CASRDRTRANEKLFF.

This chain joins TRBV7-9 and TRBJ2-6; TRBD1 matches at 12 bases. This CDR3 contains 19 residues. CDR1 and CDR2 (germline): SEHNR, FQNEAQ (reference sequence). The V and J ends lost 7 bases and 1 base, in that order; junction bases with no gene match: 11. The CDR3 coding sequence is TGTGCCAGCACCAGCTTAAAGGGACAGGGGGCTTCTGGGGCCAACGTCCTGACTTTC. Its translation: CASTSLKGQGASGANVLTF.

This clone was observed a single time. This sequence joins TRBV2 and TRBJ2-1, with D unresolved. The CDR3 is 12 residues long. V dropped 2 bases and J dropped 5 bases, with 4 bases sitting between them. Germline V gives CDR1 SNHLY, CDR2 FYNNEI. CDR3 residues: CASSELHNEQFF. The CDR3 bases are TGTGCCAGCAGTGAACTTCACAATGAGCAGTTCTTC. The full variable domain, with the rest looked up from reference TRBV2 and TRBJ2-1, is EPEVTQTPSHQVTQMGQEVILRCVPISNHLYFYWYRQILGQKVEFLVSFYNNEISEKSEIFDDQFSVERPDGSNFTLKIRSTKLEDSAMYFCASSELHNEQFFGPGTRLTVL.

CDR3: CASSQGEGWTQYF. The CDR3 nucleotides are TGCGCCAGCAGCCAAGGGGAGGGTTGGACCCAGTACTTC. The chain has TRBV4-3 and TRBJ2-5, with 7 nucleotides matching TRBD2. The trim removed 1 base at V and 7 bases at J, leaving 3 bases unmatched. CDR1 and CDR2 (germline): LGHNA, YSLEER. The CDR3 extends over 13 amino acids.

The rearrangement links TRBV10-3 to TRBJ2-7; D gene unclear. Germline CDR1 is ENHRY and CDR2 is SYGVKD. The CDR3 length is 13 residues. V was shortened by 7 bases and J by 4 bases, with 14 bases between the two germline ends. The CDR3 DNA reads TGTGCCATCACCGATGGGCAGCCGTACGAGCAGTACTTC. Protein sequence: CAITDGQPYEQYF.